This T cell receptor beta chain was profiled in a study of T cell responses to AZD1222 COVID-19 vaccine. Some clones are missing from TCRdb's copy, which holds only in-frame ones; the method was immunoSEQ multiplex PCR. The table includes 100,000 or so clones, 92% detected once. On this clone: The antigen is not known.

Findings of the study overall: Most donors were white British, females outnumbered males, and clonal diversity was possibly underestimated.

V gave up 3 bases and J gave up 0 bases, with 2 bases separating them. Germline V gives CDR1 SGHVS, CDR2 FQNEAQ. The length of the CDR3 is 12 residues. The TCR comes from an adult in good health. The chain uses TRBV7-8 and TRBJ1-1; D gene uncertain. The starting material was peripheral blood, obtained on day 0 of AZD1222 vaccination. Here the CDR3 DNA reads TGTGCCAGCAGCTTCGTGAACACTGAAGCTTTCTTT. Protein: CASSFVNTEAFF.